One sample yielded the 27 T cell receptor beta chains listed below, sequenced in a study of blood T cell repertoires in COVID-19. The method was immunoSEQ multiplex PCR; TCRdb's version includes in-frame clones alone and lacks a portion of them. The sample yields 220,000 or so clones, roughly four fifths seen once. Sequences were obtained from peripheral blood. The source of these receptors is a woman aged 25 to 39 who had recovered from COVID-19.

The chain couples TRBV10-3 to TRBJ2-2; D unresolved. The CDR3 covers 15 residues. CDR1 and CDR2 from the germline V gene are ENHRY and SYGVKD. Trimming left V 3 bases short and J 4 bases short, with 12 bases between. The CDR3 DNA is TGTGCCATCAGTGATTCCCTTCCGGGCACCGGGGAGCTGTTTTTT. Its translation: CAISDSLPGTGELFF.

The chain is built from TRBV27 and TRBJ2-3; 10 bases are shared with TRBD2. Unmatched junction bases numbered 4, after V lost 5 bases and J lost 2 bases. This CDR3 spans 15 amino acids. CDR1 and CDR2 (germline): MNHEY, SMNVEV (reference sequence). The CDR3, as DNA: TGTGCCAGCAGTACCCTAGCGGGAGTCACAGATACGCAGTATTTT. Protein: CASSTLAGVTDTQYF.

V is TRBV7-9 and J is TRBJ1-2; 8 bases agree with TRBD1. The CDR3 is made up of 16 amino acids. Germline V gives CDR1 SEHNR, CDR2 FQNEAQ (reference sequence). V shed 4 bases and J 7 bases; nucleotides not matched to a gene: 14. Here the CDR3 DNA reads TGTGCCAGCAGCTCTGCGGGACCCCAGGGGGCGATTGGCTACACCTTC. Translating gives CASSSAGPQGAIGYTF.

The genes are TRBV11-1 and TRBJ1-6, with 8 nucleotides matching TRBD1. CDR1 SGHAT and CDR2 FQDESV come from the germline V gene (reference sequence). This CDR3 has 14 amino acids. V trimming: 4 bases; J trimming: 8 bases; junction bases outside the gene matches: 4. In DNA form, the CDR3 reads TGTGCCAGCAGCTACGGGACAGGTTATTCACCCCTCCACTTT. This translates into CASSYGTGYSPLHF.

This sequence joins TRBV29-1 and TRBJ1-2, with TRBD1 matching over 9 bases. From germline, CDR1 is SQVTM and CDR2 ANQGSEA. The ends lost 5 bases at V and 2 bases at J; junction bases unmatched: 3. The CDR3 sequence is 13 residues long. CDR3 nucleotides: TGCAGCGTTTTCGGACAGGGGAACTATGGCTACACCTTC. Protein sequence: CSVFGQGNYGYTF. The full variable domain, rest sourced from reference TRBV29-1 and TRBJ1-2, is SAVISQKPSRDICQRGTSLTIQCQVDSQVTMMFWYRQQPGQSLTLIATANQGSEATYESGFVIDKFPISRPNLTFSTLTVSNMSPEDSSIYLCSVFGQGNYGYTFGSGTRLTVV.

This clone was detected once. This chain's CDR3 is CASSFGGQKETQYF. In DNA form, the CDR3 reads TGTGCCAGCAGTTTCGGGGGGCAAAAGGAGACCCAGTACTTC. This chain connects TRBV27 to TRBJ2-5; possibly TRBD2 for D (7 bases). Between the trimmed V and J ends, which lost 3 bases and 5 bases, there was a span of 13 bases. The CDR3 runs to 14 residues. Germline assignment: CDR1 MNHEY and CDR2 SMNVEV (reference sequence).

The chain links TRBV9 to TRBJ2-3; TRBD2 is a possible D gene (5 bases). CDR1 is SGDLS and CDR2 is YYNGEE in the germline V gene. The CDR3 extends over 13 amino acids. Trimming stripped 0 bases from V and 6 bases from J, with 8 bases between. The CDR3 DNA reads TGTGCCAGCAGCGTAGCTGGGGAGGATACGCAGTATTTT. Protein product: CASSVAGEDTQYF.

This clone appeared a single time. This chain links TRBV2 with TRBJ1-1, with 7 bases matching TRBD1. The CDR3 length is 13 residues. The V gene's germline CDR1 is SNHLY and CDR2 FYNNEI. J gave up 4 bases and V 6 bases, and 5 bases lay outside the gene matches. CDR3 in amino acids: CASSGTAVTEAFF. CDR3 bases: TGTGCCAGCAGCGGGACAGCGGTCACTGAAGCTTTCTTT.

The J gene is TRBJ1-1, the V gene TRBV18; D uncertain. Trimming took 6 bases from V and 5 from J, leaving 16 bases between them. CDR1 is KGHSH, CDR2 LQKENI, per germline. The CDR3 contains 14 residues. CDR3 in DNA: TGTGCCAGCTCCCCTGGAGGGAAGGATACTGAAGCTTTCTTT. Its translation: CASSPGGKDTEAFF.

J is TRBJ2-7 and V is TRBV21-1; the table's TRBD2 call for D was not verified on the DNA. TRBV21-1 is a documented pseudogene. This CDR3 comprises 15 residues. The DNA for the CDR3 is TGTGCCAGCAGCAAAGACAACGGGAGTGCCTACGAGCAGTACTTC. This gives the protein CASSKDNGSAYEQYF.

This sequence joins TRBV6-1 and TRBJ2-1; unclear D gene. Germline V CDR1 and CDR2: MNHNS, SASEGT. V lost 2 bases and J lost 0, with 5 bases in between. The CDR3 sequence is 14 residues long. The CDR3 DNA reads TGTGCCAGCAGTGAACCCAGCTCCTACAATGAGCAGTTCTTC. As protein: CASSEPSSYNEQFF.

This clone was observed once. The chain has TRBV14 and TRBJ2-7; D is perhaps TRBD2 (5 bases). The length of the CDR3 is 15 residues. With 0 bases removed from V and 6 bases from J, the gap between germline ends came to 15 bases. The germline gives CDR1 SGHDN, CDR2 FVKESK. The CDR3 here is CASSQEVRDLPEQYF. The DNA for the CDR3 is TGTGCCAGCAGCCAAGAGGTGAGGGATTTGCCCGAGCAGTACTTC.

The CDR3: CAWSRKRGYGNTIYF. As DNA, the CDR3 is TGTGCCTGGAGTAGGAAACGGGGGTACGGAAACACCATATATTTT. V is TRBV30 and J is TRBJ1-3; TRBD1 is a possible D gene (5 bases). Germline CDR1 and CDR2: GTSNPN and SVGIG (reference sequence). Trimming left V 2 bases short and J 4 bases short, with 15 bases between. CDR3 length equals 15 residues. Full variable domain (remainder filled in from reference TRBV30 and TRBJ1-3): SQTIHQWPATLVQPVGSPLSLECTVEGTSNPNLYWYRQAAGRGLQLLFYSVGIGQISSEVPQNLSASRPQDRQFILSSKKLLLSDSGFYLCAWSRKRGYGNTIYFGEGSWLTVV.

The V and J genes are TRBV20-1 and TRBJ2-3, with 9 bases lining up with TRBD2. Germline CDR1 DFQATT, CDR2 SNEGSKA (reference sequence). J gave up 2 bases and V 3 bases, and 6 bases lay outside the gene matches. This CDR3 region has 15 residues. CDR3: CSASSGTSSTDTQYF. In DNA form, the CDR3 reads TGCAGTGCTAGTTCCGGGACTAGCTCCACAGATACGCAGTATTTT.

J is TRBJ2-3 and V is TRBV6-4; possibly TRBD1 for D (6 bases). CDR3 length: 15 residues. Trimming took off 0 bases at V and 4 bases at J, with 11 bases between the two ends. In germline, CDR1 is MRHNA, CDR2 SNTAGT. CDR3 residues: CASSDSAGVADTQYF. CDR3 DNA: TGTGCCAGCAGTGACTCGGCAGGGGTGGCAGATACGCAGTATTTT.

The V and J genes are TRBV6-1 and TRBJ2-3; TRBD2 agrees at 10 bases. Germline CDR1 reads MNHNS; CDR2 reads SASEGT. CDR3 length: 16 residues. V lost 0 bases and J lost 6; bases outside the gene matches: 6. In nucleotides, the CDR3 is TGTGCCAGCAGTGAAGCGCTAGCGGGAGCATCCGATACGCAGTATTTT. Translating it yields CASSEALAGASDTQYF.

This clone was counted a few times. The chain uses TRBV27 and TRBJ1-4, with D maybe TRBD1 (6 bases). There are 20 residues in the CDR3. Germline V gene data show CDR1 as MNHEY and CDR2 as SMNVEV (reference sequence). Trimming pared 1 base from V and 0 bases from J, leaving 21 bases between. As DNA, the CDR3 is TGTGCCAGCAGTTTATGGAATACAGGGTTAGGTCAAGCAACTAATGAAAAACTGTTTTTT. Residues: CASSLWNTGLGQATNEKLFF.

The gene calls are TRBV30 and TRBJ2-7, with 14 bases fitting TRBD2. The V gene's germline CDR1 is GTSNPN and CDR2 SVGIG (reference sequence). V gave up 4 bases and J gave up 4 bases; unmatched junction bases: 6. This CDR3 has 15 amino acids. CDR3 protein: CAWTPGTSGSYEQYF. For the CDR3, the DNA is TGTGCCTGGACCCCAGGGACTAGCGGGAGTTACGAGCAGTACTTC.

The CDR3 loop reads CSASNPTSGTDTQYF. The CDR3 DNA sequence: TGCAGTGCTAGTAACCCCACTAGCGGAACAGATACGCAGTATTTT. The rearrangement uses TRBV20-1 and TRBJ2-3, with 8 bases matching TRBD2. J lost 3 bases, V lost 3 bases, and 8 bases had no gene match. From germline, CDR1 is DFQATT and CDR2 SNEGSKA (reference sequence). CDR3 length: 15 amino acids.

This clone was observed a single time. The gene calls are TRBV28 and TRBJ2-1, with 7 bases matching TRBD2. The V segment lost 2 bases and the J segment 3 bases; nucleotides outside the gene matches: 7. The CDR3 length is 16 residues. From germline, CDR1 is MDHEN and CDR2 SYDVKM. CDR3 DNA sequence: TGTGCCAGCAGTTTACGGGGCGGGGGATACTACAATGAGCAGTTCTTC. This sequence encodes CASSLRGGGYYNEQFF. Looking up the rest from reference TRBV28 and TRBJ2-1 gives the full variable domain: DVKVTQSSRYLVKRTGEKVFLECVQDMDHENMFWYRQDPGLGLRLIYFSYDVKMKEKGDIPEGYSVSREKKERFSLILESASTNQTSMYLCASSLRGGGYYNEQFFGPGTRLTVL.

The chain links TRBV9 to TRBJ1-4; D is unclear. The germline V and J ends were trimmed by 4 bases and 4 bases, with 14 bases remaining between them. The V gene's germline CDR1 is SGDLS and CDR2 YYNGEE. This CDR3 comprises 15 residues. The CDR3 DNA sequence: TGTGCCAGCAGCCTCACCCTTCGGGGTAATGAAAAACTGTTTTTT. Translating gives CASSLTLRGNEKLFF.

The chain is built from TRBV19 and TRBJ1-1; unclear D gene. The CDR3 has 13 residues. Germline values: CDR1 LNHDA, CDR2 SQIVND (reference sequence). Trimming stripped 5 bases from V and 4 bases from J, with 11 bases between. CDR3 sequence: CASSQRESTEAFF. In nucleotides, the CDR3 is TGTGCCAGTAGTCAGAGGGAGAGCACTGAAGCTTTCTTT.

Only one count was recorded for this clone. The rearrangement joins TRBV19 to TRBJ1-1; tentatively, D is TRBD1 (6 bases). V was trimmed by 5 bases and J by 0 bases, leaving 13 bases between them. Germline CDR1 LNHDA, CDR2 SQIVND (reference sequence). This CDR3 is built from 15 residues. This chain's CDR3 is CASSPIGGLNTEAFF. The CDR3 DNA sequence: TGTGCCAGTAGTCCGATCGGGGGGCTGAACACTGAAGCTTTCTTT.

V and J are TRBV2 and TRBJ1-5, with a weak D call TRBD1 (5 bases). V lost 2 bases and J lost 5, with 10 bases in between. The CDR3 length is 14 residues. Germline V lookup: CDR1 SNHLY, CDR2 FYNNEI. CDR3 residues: CASSEPDRDQPQHF. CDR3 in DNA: TGTGCCAGCAGTGAACCCGACAGAGATCAGCCCCAGCATTTT.

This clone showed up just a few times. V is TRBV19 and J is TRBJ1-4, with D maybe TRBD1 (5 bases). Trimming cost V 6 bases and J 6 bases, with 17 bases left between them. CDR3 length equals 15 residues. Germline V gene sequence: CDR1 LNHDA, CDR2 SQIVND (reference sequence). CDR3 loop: CASRPTGRVDEKLFF. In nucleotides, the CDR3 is TGTGCCAGTAGGCCAACTGGCAGGGTAGATGAAAAACTGTTTTTT.

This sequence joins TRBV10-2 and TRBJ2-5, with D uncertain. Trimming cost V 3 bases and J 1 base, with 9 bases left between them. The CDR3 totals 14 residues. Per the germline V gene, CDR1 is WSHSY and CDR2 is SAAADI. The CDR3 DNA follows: TGCGCCAGCAGTGAAACGGGTATCCAAGAGACCCAGTACTTC. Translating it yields CASSETGIQETQYF.

CDR3 nucleotides: TGTGCCAGCTCACCCGGACAGCTGGTTTCACCCCTCCACTTT. Protein product: CASSPGQLVSPLHF. The chain couples TRBV18 to TRBJ1-6, with TRBD1 as a possible D gene (6 bases). CDR1 is KGHSH and CDR2 is LQKENI in the germline V gene. The CDR3 consists of 14 residues. V lost 3 bases, J lost 9 bases, and 12 bases lay in between.